This TCR beta chain was documented in a study of blood T cell repertoires in COVID-19 (dated by TCRdb to the early 2020s). Concerning the study at large: Samples covering the acute and convalescent phases of COVID-19 were provided by collaborators in the United States, Italy and Spain. Subjects who had been exposed to COVID-19, were actively infected with it, or had recovered from it provided the deeply sampled blood TCRbeta repertoires that made up the dataset. A de-identified subject ID, COVID-19 status, age in years and sex were almost always included in the sample metadata. The samples were drawn from the first 160 participants of the ongoing ImmuneRACE study and from 950 to 1,500 subjects provided by 6 global collaborators. HLA class I and class II types, where available, came from metadata supplied by the sample provider rather than from assay-based typing. The prospective study material was composed of cDNA or gDNA derived from T cells, B-cell-depleted T cells, or PBMCs. The repertoires were released in a freely available public database intended as a resource for research on the immune response to SARS-CoV-2. Results the study describes overall, beyond this receptor: How much clinical and demographic metadata was included differed by source and by participant, and the metadata was provided uncurated.

To note about this clone: The target of this receptor is not known. No qualities accompany the bases; no much larger clone lies one base away.

The collaborating institutions used their own protocols to collect whole blood in K2EDTA tubes. For TCRbeta analysis, collaborators shipped samples as frozen whole blood, isolated PBMCs, or DNA extracted from either of those sample types. TCRbeta CDR3 regions were amplified from genomic DNA by means of the immunoSEQ Assay, a bias-controlled multiplex PCR. In the paper's pipeline: The number of nucleated cells in each sample was estimated by amplification of reference gene primers within the assay. To quantify the absolute abundance of each unique TCRbeta CDR3 rearrangement, sequence reads were collapsed and filtered. For each sample, productive Simpson clonality was calculated as the square root of Simpson's diversity index across productive rearrangements. The table was pulled from immuneACCESS by TCRdb, which kept in-frame rearrangements only. Such tables lose some clones; where checked, under half of the loss comes from unresolved V genes, and the rest has no known cause. Clone size and V and J calls were adopted from that table, with D and trimming inferred from the DNA. This sample holds approximately 150,000 clones; about 89% were observed only once. More than 15% of the sample comes from the top ten.

The source is a man aged 50 or older with active or convalescent COVID-19. Sequencing was done on a sample of peripheral blood.

The CDR3: CASSQDSRGRGISAEAFF. The nucleotide sequence is TGTGCCAGCAGCCAAGATTCCAGGGGTAGGGGGATTAGCGCTGAAGCTTTCTTT. The V and J genes are TRBV4-2 and TRBJ1-1; D gene: possibly TRBD1, on 6 matching bases. Taken from cysteine to phenylalanine, the CDR3 has 18 residues. Just the 54-base CDR3 DNA is kept, in frame starting at base 1. CDR1 and CDR2, looked up from the germline V gene, are LGHNA and YNFKEQ. V is cut by 0 bases and J by 6 bases, and the space between the germline ends is 23 bases.